Each of the 14 T cell receptor beta chains below was sequenced from the same sample in a study of cytomegalovirus exposure and HLA in healthy donors. In the PCR, 60 Vbeta and 13 Jbeta primers were used. The table came from immunoSEQ multiplex PCR; TCRdb's copy has only in-frame clones and leaves some out. The table lists tens of thousands of clones, 90% of them singletons. Input material: PBMCs. Source of these receptors: a woman under 30 in good health and CMV-seronegative.

This clone has just one count. The chain uses TRBV28 and TRBJ2-2; D gene unclear. V dropped 8 bases and J dropped 0 bases, with 7 bases sitting between them. Germline loops: CDR1 MDHEN, CDR2 SYDVKM. The CDR3 runs to 13 residues. The CDR3 bases are TGTGCCAGCCTATCCTCGAACACCGGGGAGCTGTTTTTT. As protein: CASLSSNTGELFF.

A note on this clone: Germline is not matched at one junction end, which may reflect a read error. The sample holds other DNA sequences that translate to the same CDR3. The V and J genes are TRBV7-9 and TRBJ2-7, with unresolved D. Per the germline V gene, CDR1 is SEHNR and CDR2 is FQNEAQ (reference sequence). The CDR3 has 12 amino acids. Here the CDR3 reads CSSSSTGYEQYF. As DNA, the CDR3 is TGTTCCAGCAGTTCCACGGGCTACGAGCAGTACTTC.

This clone has a single count. The V gene is TRBV10-3, the J gene TRBJ2-7, with 9 positions matching TRBD2. V lost 3 bases, J lost 1 base, and 4 bases stayed unmatched. The CDR3 is 15 residues long. In germline, CDR1 is ENHRY, CDR2 SYGVKD. CDR3 residues: CAISDRLAVSYEQYF. CDR3 DNA sequence: TGTGCCATCAGTGATAGACTAGCGGTTTCCTACGAGCAGTACTTC.

This chain links TRBV18 with TRBJ1-6; D not resolved. This CDR3 spans 15 amino acids. Trimming cost V 4 bases and J 9 bases, with 16 bases left between them. Germline CDR1 KGHSH, CDR2 LQKENI. CDR3 protein: CASSLTGLRSSPLHF. The CDR3 DNA reads as TGTGCCAGCTCACTAACCGGACTGCGCAGTTCACCCCTCCACTTT.

The V call is TRBV5-1, the J call TRBJ2-5; D is possibly TRBD2 (5 bases). The end of the DNA aligns better with TRBJ2-7, so the J call may be wrong. Germline CDR1 SGHRS, CDR2 YFSETQ. There are 13 residues in the CDR3. CDR3 sequence: CASDLVGSYEQYF. The CDR3 bases are TGCGCCAGCGACCTAGTTGGGAGCTACGAGCAGTACTTC.

This chain connects TRBV10-1 to TRBJ1-6; D not resolved. Per germline, CDR1 WNHNN and CDR2 SYGVQD (reference sequence). V shed 0 bases and J shed 7 bases, with 16 bases lying between them. This CDR3 comprises 17 residues. CDR3 sequence (DNA): TGCGCCAGCAGTGAGTCGGAGGGTAGTCAAGGAAATTCACCCCTCCACTTT. Encoded protein: CASSESEGSQGNSPLHF.

CDR3 bases: TGTGCCAGTAGTATAGAAAAAAGGGCGGACAGGAAAAACATTCAGTACTTC. Translated: CASSIEKRADRKNIQYF. The V and J genes are TRBV19 and TRBJ2-4; TRBD1 matches at 7 bases. Germline V gives CDR1 LNHDA, CDR2 SQIVND (reference sequence). This CDR3 is 17 amino acids long. Unmatched junction bases numbered 9, after V lost 0 bases and J lost 4 bases.

This clone appeared a few times. The chain carries TRBV10-1 and TRBJ2-4; 8 nucleotides match TRBD2. J was trimmed by 2 bases and V by 0 bases; bases with no gene match: 21. Germline V lookup: CDR1 WNHNN, CDR2 SYGVQD (reference sequence). This CDR3 is 22 amino acids long. The CDR3 loop is CASSESNGSAGGPVPSKNIQYF. CDR3 DNA: TGCGCCAGCAGTGAGTCAAACGGATCGGCGGGAGGCCCCGTCCCCTCCAAAAACATTCAGTACTTC.

This clone has a single count. The rearrangement uses TRBV28 and TRBJ2-1, with 13 bases aligning to TRBD2. CDR1 and CDR2 (germline): MDHEN, SYDVKM. The V segment lost 5 bases and the J segment 5 bases; nucleotides outside the gene matches: 21. This CDR3 is built from 21 residues. CDR3 coding DNA: TGTGCCAGCAGTCTAGGCGGGACTTTTACTAGCGGGAGGGCCGTAGACAATGAGCAGTTCTTC. This codes for CASSLGGTFTSGRAVDNEQFF.

CDR3 region: CASSGSGTGSTEAFF. DNA of the CDR3: TGTGCCAGCAGCGGCTCCGGGACAGGGAGCACTGAAGCTTTCTTT. The chain combines TRBV7-9 with TRBJ1-1, with TRBD1 matching 9 bases. The CDR3 runs 15 residues. Unmatched junction bases numbered 8, after V lost 5 bases and J lost 4 bases. Germline V gene data show CDR1 as SEHNR and CDR2 as FQNEAQ (reference sequence).

This CDR3 is CASSPPTGQIPYEQYF. CDR3 in DNA: TGTGCCAGCTCACCACCTACAGGGCAAATCCCCTACGAGCAGTACTTC. The J gene is TRBJ2-7, the V gene TRBV18; the D gene is possibly TRBD1 (6 bases). The CDR3 has 16 amino acids. Germline V CDR1 and CDR2: KGHSH, LQKENI. Trimming shortened V by 0 bases and J by 2 bases, and 14 bases separated the two germline ends. Drawing the rest from reference TRBV18 and TRBJ2-7, the complete variable domain is NAGVMQNPRHLVRRRGQEARLRCSPMKGHSHVYWYRQLPEEGLKFMVYLQKENIIDESGMPKERFSAEFPKEGPSILRIQQVVRGDSAAYFCASSPPTGQIPYEQYFGPGTRLTVT.

The chain uses TRBV5-4 and TRBJ2-7; 10 nucleotides agree with TRBD1. Germline V gene sequence: CDR1 SGHNT, CDR2 YYREEE (reference sequence). This CDR3 has 15 residues. The ends lost 3 bases at V and 4 bases at J; junction bases unmatched: 7. CDR3 DNA: TGTGCCAGCAGCTATCAACCGGGACAGGGGTACGAGCAGTACTTC. Encoded protein: CASSYQPGQGYEQYF.

The V call is TRBV6-1, the J call TRBJ2-1; 12 nucleotides match TRBD2. This CDR3 region has 15 residues. V shed 6 bases and J 4 bases; nucleotides not matched to a gene: 4. Per the germline V gene, CDR1 is MNHNS and CDR2 is SASEGT. CDR3 sequence (DNA): TGTGCCAGCAGGACCGGACTAGCGGGATACAATGAGCAGTTCTTC. It yields the protein CASRTGLAGYNEQFF.

This sequence joins TRBV28 and TRBJ2-7; 8 bases are shared with TRBD2. The CDR3 sequence is 15 residues long. Germline V CDR1 and CDR2: MDHEN, SYDVKM. The V segment lost 1 base and the J segment 1 base; nucleotides outside the gene matches: 3. CDR3 sequence reads: CASSLFTSGSYEQYF. CDR3 bases: TGTGCCAGCAGTTTATTTACTAGCGGATCCTACGAGCAGTACTTC.